This passage covers 18 T cell receptor beta chains from one sample sequenced in a study of regulatory dendritic cells for organ transplantation. Clones were read by immunoSEQ multiplex PCR, and TCRdb kept only the in-frame ones, dropping some. The table lists under 40,000 clones, about nine tenths of them singletons. Sample: naive CD8+ T cells from blood. Noted subset: CD45RA+ naive T cells. The receptors here all came from a human donor in good health.

J is TRBJ1-1 and V is TRBV9; D is unresolved. This CDR3 contains 11 residues. From germline, CDR1 is SGDLS and CDR2 YYNGEE. With 10 bases removed from V and 1 base from J, the gap between germline ends came to 8 bases. CDR3 nucleotides: TGTGCCTCAGGCCAGAACACTGAAGCTTTCTTT. The encoded protein is CASGQNTEAFF.

This clone was detected only a few times. The gene calls are TRBV5-4 and TRBJ2-7, with a weak D call TRBD2 (5 bases). Per the germline V gene, CDR1 is SGHNT and CDR2 is YYREEE (reference sequence). The CDR3 is 13 residues long. V gave up 3 bases and J gave up 9 bases, with 16 bases separating them. The DNA for the CDR3 is TGTGCCAGCAGCTCGAGGGCCTCCTATTGGCAGTACTTC. It encodes CASSSRASYWQYF.

CDR3 residues: CASQFRGRPHNEQFF. CDR3 in DNA: TGTGCCAGTCAATTCCGCGGGAGGCCCCACAATGAGCAGTTCTTC. V is TRBV27 and J is TRBJ2-1; 8 nucleotides align to TRBD2. V shed 9 bases and J 5 bases; nucleotides not matched to a gene: 12. Germline V CDR1 and CDR2: MNHEY, SMNVEV (reference sequence). The CDR3 runs to 15 residues.

The rearrangement links TRBV9 to TRBJ2-3; 7 bases are shared with TRBD2. The CDR3 spans 16 residues. The germline V gene has CDR1 SGDLS and CDR2 YYNGEE. V lost 0 bases, J lost 5 bases, and 9 bases stayed unmatched. CDR3 nucleotides: TGTGCCAGCAGCGTAGGTGGGAGGGTAGTGATAGATACGCAGTATTTT. It yields the protein CASSVGGRVVIDTQYF.

The chain uses TRBV15 and TRBJ2-3; D possibly corresponds to TRBD2 (7 bases). The germline V and J ends were trimmed by 8 bases and 5 bases, with 17 bases remaining between them. This CDR3 is built from 14 residues. Germline values: CDR1 LNHNV, CDR2 YYDKDF (reference sequence). CDR3 loop: CATGTGRVGDTQYF. In DNA form, the CDR3 reads TGTGCCACCGGAACAGGGAGGGTTGGAGATACGCAGTATTTT.

The chain couples TRBV19 to TRBJ2-7, with D possibly TRBD2 on 5 matching bases. From germline, CDR1 is LNHDA and CDR2 SQIVND (reference sequence). This CDR3 region has 12 residues. Trimming removed 7 bases from V and 1 base from J, with 8 bases in between. CDR3 protein: CASTGESYEQYF. The CDR3 region has the DNA TGTGCCAGTACCGGGGAATCCTACGAGCAGTACTTC.

The chain joins TRBV9 to TRBJ1-1, with D uncertain. Germline loops: CDR1 SGDLS, CDR2 YYNGEE. The CDR3 runs 15 residues. V lost 0 bases and J lost 5, with 14 bases in between. The CDR3 here is CASSVGGASGTEAFF. DNA of the CDR3: TGTGCCAGCAGCGTAGGGGGTGCGAGCGGAACTGAAGCTTTCTTT. Full variable domain (outside the CDR3, taken from reference TRBV9 and TRBJ1-1): DSGVTQTPKHLITATGQRVTLRCSPRSGDLSVYWYQQSLDQGLQFLIQYYNGEERAKGNILERFSAQQFPDLHSELNLSSLELGDSALYFCASSVGGASGTEAFFGQGTRLTVV.

The chain has TRBV28 and TRBJ1-5, with 8 nucleotides matching TRBD1. CDR3 length: 16 residues. Unmatched junction bases numbered 6, after V lost 1 base and J lost 4 bases. Germline loops: CDR1 MDHEN, CDR2 SYDVKM. CDR3 sequence: CASSLFWGQENQPQHF. CDR3 coding DNA: TGTGCCAGCAGTTTATTTTGGGGACAGGAGAATCAGCCCCAGCATTTT. Full variable domain (rest looked up from reference TRBV28 and TRBJ1-5): DVKVTQSSRYLVKRTGEKVFLECVQDMDHENMFWYRQDPGLGLRLIYFSYDVKMKEKGDIPEGYSVSREKKERFSLILESASTNQTSMYLCASSLFWGQENQPQHFGDGTRLSIL.

J is TRBJ2-1 and V is TRBV2; TRBD2 agrees at 8 bases. From germline, CDR1 is SNHLY and CDR2 FYNNEI. The junction had 7 bases not matched to a gene; V was cut back by 5 bases and J by 4 bases. The CDR3 extends over 15 amino acids. The CDR3, as DNA: TGTGCCAGCAGTTCCCTAGCGGGTGGATACAATGAGCAGTTCTTC. It encodes CASSSLAGGYNEQFF.

In DNA form, the CDR3 reads TGCGCCAGCAGCCAACCCCCTTTACCTACGAACACCGGGGAGCTGTTTTTT. It encodes CASSQPPLPTNTGELFF. The chain uses TRBV4-3 and TRBJ2-2; D is uncertain. Germline assignment: CDR1 LGHNA and CDR2 YSLEER. The CDR3 consists of 17 residues. V lost 2 bases to trimming and J lost 0 bases, with 13 bases between them.

This chain joins TRBV7-9 and TRBJ2-5; D perhaps matches TRBD1 (6 bases). The CDR3 is 14 residues long. V was cut by 5 bases and J by 2 bases, with 12 bases left in between. Germline V gene lookup returns CDR1 SEHNR and CDR2 FQNEAQ (reference sequence). The chain's CDR3 is CASSRDRNQETQYF. For the CDR3, the DNA is TGTGCCAGCAGCCGAGACAGGAATCAAGAGACCCAGTACTTC.

V gene TRBV19 combines with J gene TRBJ1-1; 9 bases are a match to TRBD1. The CDR3 sequence is 14 residues long. The germline CDR1 and CDR2 sequences are LNHDA and SQIVND (reference sequence). V lost 3 bases, J lost 8 bases, and 7 bases stayed unmatched. The CDR3 DNA is TGTGCCAGTAGTATTTTGGGGACAGGGCCCGAAGCTTTCTTT. It is translated as CASSILGTGPEAFF.

The chain recombines TRBV10-3 with TRBJ2-3, with 11 positions matching TRBD1. Germline V CDR1 and CDR2: ENHRY, SYGVKD. This CDR3 is built from 16 residues. V lost 4 bases to trimming and J lost 1 base; unmatched junction nucleotides: 4. CDR3 amino acids: CAISADRGLRTDTQYF. For the CDR3, the DNA is TGTGCCATCAGTGCGGACAGGGGGCTCCGCACAGATACGCAGTATTTT.

The chain has TRBV6-5 and TRBJ2-2; D might be TRBD1 (6 bases). This CDR3 is built from 15 residues. V lost 2 bases, J lost 6 bases, and 13 bases lay in between. Per the germline V gene, CDR1 is MNHEY and CDR2 is SVGAGI. CDR3: CASSYGLGAAGELFF. The CDR3 coding sequence is TGTGCCAGCAGTTACGGCCTGGGGGCCGCCGGGGAGCTGTTTTTT.

The rearrangement links TRBV6-5 to TRBJ1-1; unclear D gene. Germline-derived CDR1 and CDR2 are MNHEY and SVGAGI. V was trimmed by 1 base and J by 11 bases, leaving 20 bases between them. CDR3 length: 15 amino acids. The CDR3 DNA reads TGTGCCAGCAGTTACTATATGGGCGGGAACGTTGTCGCTTTCTTT. As protein: CASSYYMGGNVVAFF.

This rearrangement joins TRBV4-1 to TRBJ2-7, with D perhaps TRBD1 (5 bases). CDR1 and CDR2 from the germline V gene are MGHRA and YSYEKL. This CDR3 is 14 amino acids long. V lost 1 base and J 5 bases, leaving 12 bases between the germline ends. CDR3 protein: CASSQARQIDEQYF. The CDR3 region has the DNA TGCGCCAGCAGCCAAGCCCGACAGATCGACGAGCAGTACTTC.

This clone was seen just once. The chain carries TRBV5-6 and TRBJ1-3; 7 bases match TRBD1. The germline CDR1 and CDR2 sequences are SGHDT and YYEEEE. The V segment lost 5 bases and the J segment 0 bases; nucleotides outside the gene matches: 8. The CDR3 is 16 residues long. CDR3 sequence reads: CASRAAGTDSGNTIYF. Written as DNA, the CDR3 is TGTGCCAGCAGGGCTGCCGGGACAGACTCTGGAAACACCATATATTTT.

The chain is built from TRBV28 and TRBJ2-3; maybe TRBD1 (6 bases). CDR1 is MDHEN, CDR2 SYDVKM, per germline. V lost 1 base to trimming and J lost 0 bases, with 8 bases between them. This CDR3 has 15 amino acids. This chain's CDR3 is CASSLFDRSTDTQYF. In nucleotides, the CDR3 is TGTGCCAGCAGTTTATTCGACAGGAGCACAGATACGCAGTATTTT.